What follows are 6 T cell receptor beta chains derived from one specimen sequenced in a study of a mutant IDH1 vaccine in newly diagnosed glioma. Time point specified: week 47, end of study. In every dose of vaccine, 300 ug of mutant IDH1 20-mer peptide was given alongside topical imiquimod. These receptors are not linked to any known antigen. Only in-frame clones appear in the TCRdb table, and some are missing; sequencing was by immunoSEQ multiplex PCR. The table includes 35,000 to 45,000 clones, roughly 82% detected once. The sequencing here drew on PBMCs, taken from a glioma patient whose treatment included an IDH1 peptide vaccine. These receptors were obtained from a man in his forties or fifties with glioma.

J is TRBJ2-3 and V is TRBV11-2, with 10 bases lining up with TRBD1. CDR1 and CDR2 from the germline V gene are SGHAT and FQNNGV. The CDR3 spans 15 residues. Unmatched junction bases numbered 2, after V lost 1 base and J lost 4 bases. Here the CDR3 reads CASSLGQGAADTQYF. The CDR3 DNA follows: TGTGCCAGCAGCTTAGGACAGGGGGCCGCAGATACGCAGTATTTT.

V gene TRBV6-1 combines with J gene TRBJ2-7; 9 nucleotides line up with TRBD2. The CDR3 loop spans 14 amino acids. CDR1 is MNHNS, CDR2 SASEGT, per germline. The trim removed 7 bases at V and 7 bases at J, leaving 11 bases unmatched. The CDR3 DNA reads TGTGCCAGCATACTAGCGGGTCGAGATGGAGAGCAGTACTTC. Its protein product is CASILAGRDGEQYF.

For the CDR3, the DNA is TGTGCCAGCGGTGGAGTAGCGGAAGAGACCCAGTACTTC. This translates into CASGGVAEETQYF. The chain links TRBV6-1 to TRBJ2-5, with D possibly being TRBD2 (6 bases). The CDR3 is made up of 13 amino acids. Germline V CDR1 and CDR2: MNHNS, SASEGT. The V end lost 8 bases, the J end lost 3 bases, and 13 bases lay between the germline ends.

The rearrangement joins TRBV6-6 to TRBJ2-7; D gene unclear. CDR3 length: 13 amino acids. Trimming removed 2 bases at V and 2 bases at J, with 7 bases between. From germline, CDR1 is MNHNY and CDR2 SVGAGI (reference sequence). The DNA of the CDR3 is TGTGCCAGCAGTTACCAAGCTACCTACGAGCAGTACTTC. Its protein product is CASSYQATYEQYF.

The CDR3 loop reads CASSLLADGTEAFF. The CDR3, as DNA: TGTGCCAGCAGTTTATTGGCAGATGGGACTGAAGCTTTCTTT. This rearrangement joins TRBV27 to TRBJ1-1; D uncertain. The V and J ends lost 1 base and 5 bases respectively, with 11 bases between them. The CDR3 is made up of 14 amino acids. Germline V gene data show CDR1 as MNHEY and CDR2 as SMNVEV (reference sequence).

V gene TRBV10-3 combines with J gene TRBJ2-3; 8 bases are a match to TRBD2. Looked up from germline, CDR1 is ENHRY and CDR2 is SYGVKD. V was clipped by 6 bases and J by 3 bases; unmatched bases: 8. The CDR3 is 15 residues long. In DNA form, the CDR3 reads TGTGCCATCAGCCTTAGCGGGACCGGTACAGATACGCAGTATTTT. Encoded protein: CAISLSGTGTDTQYF.